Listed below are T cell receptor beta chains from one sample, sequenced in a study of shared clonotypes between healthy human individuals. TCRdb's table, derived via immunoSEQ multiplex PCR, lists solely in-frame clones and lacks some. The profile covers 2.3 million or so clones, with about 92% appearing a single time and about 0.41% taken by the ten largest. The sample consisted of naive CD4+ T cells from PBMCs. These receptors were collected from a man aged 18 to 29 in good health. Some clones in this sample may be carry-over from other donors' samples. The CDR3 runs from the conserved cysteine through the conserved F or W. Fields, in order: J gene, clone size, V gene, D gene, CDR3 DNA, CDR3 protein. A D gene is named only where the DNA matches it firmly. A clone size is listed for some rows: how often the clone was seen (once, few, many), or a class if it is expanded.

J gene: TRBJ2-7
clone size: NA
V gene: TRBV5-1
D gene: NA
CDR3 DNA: TGCGCCAGCAGCTTGGGGGGGGCGGGTCCCTACGAGCAGTACTTC
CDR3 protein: CASSLGGAGPYEQYF

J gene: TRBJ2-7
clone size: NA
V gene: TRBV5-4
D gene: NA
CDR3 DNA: TGTGCCAGCAGCCAACCGGGGGTTTCCTACGAGCAGTACTTC
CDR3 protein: CASSQPGVSYEQYF

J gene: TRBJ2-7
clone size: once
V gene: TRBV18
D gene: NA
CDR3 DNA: TGTGCCAGCTCACCCAATCCTACAGGGCTGGCAACCTACGAGCAGTACTTC
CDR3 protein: CASSPNPTGLATYEQYF

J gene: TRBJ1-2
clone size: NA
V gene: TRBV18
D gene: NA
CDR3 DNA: TGTGCCAGCTCACCACTAGGGGCCTATGGCTACACCTTC
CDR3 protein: CASSPLGAYGYTF

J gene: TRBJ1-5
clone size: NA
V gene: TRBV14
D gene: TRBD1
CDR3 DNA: TGTGCCAGCAGCCCTCAAAGACAGGGACTCAATCAGCCCCAGCATTTT
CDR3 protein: CASSPQRQGLNQPQHF

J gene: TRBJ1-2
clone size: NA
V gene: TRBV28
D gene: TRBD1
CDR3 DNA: TGTGCCAGCAGTTTAACCGGGACAGACCTTATCTATGGCTACACCTTC
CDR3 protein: CASSLTGTDLIYGYTF

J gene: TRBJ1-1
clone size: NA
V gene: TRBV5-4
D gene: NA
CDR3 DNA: TGTGCCAGCAGCTTTCGCAGGGAGAACACTGAAGCTTTCTTT
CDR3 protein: CASSFRRENTEAFF

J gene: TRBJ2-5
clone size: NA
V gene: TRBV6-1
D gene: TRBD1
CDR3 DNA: TGTGCCAGCAGTTCCGGGACAGCCCAAGAGACCCAGTACTTC
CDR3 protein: CASSSGTAQETQYF

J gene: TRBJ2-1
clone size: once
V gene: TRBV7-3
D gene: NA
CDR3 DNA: TGTGCCAGCAGCCAAAGCGGAGCCCACAATGAGCAGTTCTTC
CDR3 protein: CASSQSGAHNEQFF

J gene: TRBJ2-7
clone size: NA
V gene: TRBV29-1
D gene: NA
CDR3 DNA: TGCAGCGTTGGGCGGCTGCGCGGCGAGCAGTACTTC
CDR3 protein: CSVGRLRGEQYF

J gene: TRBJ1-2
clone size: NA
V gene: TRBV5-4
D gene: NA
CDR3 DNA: TGTGCCAGCAGCTTGCCAGGGGTCGGCTACACCTTC
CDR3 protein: CASSLPGVGYTF

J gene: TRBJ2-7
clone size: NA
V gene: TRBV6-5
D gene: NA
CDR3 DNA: TGTGCCAGCAGTTACTCGCTCCGGGGGCAATACGAGCAGTACTTC
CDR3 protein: CASSYSLRGQYEQYF

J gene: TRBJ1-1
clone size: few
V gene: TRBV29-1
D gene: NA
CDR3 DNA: TGCAGCGTCAGGGGCGTCATGAACACTGAAGCTTTCTTT
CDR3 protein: CSVRGVMNTEAFF

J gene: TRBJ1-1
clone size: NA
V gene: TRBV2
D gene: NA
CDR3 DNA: TGTGCCAGCACCGGACCGCTGGTGAACACTGAAGCTTTCTTT
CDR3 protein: CASTGPLVNTEAFF

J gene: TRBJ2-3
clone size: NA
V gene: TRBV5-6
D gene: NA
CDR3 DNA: TGTGCCAGCAGCTCGTCCACCCAGGGGGATACGCAGTATTTT
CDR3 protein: CASSSSTQGDTQYF

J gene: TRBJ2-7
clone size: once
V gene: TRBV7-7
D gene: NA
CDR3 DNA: TGTGCCAGCAGCCCCCTGGGGCTAGCCGTTTCCTACGAGCAGTACTTC
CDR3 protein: CASSPLGLAVSYEQYF

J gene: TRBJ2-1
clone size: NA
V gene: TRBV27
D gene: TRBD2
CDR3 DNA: TGTGCCAGCAGTTTCCCAGCGGGAGTAGGTTACAATGAGCAGTTCTTC
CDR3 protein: CASSFPAGVGYNEQFF

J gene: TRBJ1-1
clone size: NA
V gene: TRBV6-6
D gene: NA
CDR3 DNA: TGTGCCAGCAGTCCCCGGACGGCCAACACTGAAGCTTTCTTT
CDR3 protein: CASSPRTANTEAFF

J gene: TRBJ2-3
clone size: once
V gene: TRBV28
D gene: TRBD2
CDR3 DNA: TGTGCCAGCAGTCCAAGACTAGCGGGAGCGGCAGATACGCAGTATTTT
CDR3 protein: CASSPRLAGAADTQYF

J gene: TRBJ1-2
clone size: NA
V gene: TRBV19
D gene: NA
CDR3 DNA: TGTGCCAGTAGCCGAAGAGAGGGGGACTATGGCTACACCTTC
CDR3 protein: CASSRREGDYGYTF

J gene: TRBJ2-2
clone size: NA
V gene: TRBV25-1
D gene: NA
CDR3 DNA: TGTGCCAGCAGAGCCAGAACAGGGGGGGCCGGGGAGCTGTTTTTT
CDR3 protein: CASRARTGGAGELFF

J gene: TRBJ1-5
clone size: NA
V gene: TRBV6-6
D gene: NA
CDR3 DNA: TGTGCCAGCACCGTAGGCTCCAATCAGCCCCAGCATTTT
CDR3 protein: CASTVGSNQPQHF

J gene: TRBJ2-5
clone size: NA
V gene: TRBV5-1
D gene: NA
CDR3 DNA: TGCGCCAGCAGCCCAACGACAGGACTCCAAGAGACCCAGTACTTC
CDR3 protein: CASSPTTGLQETQYF

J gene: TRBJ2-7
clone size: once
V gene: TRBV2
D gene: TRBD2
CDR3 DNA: TGTGCCAGCAGTATTGCTAGCGGGATGGGAGGCATCGAGCAGTACTTC
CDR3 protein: CASSIASGMGGIEQYF

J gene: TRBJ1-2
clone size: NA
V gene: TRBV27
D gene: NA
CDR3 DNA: TGTGCCAGCAGGACCTATCTAGAGGGCTACACCTTC
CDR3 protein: CASRTYLEGYTF

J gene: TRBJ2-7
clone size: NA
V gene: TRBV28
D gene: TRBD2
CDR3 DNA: TGTGCCAGCACACGGGGAGGGGAGAACGAGCAGTACTTC
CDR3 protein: CASTRGGENEQYF

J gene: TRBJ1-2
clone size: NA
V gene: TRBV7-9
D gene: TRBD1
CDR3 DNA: TGTGCCAGCAGCTTAGGTCTCGCAGGGGGCTTTGGCTACACCTTC
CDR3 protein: CASSLGLAGGFGYTF

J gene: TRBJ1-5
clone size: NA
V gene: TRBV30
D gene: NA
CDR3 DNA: TGTGCCTGGAGTGTCGTGGGACAAAATCAGCCCCAGCATTTT
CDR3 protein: CAWSVVGQNQPQHF

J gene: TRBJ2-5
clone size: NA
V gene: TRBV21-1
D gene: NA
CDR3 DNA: TGTGCCAGCAGCAAAGCGCCACCCGCGCAGGGGAAAGAGACCCAGTACTTC
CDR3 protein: CASSKAPPAQGKETQYF

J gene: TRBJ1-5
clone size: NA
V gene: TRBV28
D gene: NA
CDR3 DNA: TGTGCCAGCAGTCTGATCGGGAATCAGCCCCAGCATTTT
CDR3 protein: CASSLIGNQPQHF

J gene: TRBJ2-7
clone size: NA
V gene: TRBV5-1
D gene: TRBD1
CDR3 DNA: TGCGCCAGCCACAGGGGGCCCCCCTACGAGCAGTACTTC
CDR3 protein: CASHRGPPYEQYF

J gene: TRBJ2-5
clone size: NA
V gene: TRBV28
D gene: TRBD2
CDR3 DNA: TGTGCCAGCAGTCTACCCGGACTAGCGGGGGGACAAGAGACCCAGTACTTC
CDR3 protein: CASSLPGLAGGQETQYF

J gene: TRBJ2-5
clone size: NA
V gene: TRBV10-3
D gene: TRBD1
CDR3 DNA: TGTGCCGTCGGGACAGAAATTCAAGAGACCCAGTACTTC
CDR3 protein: CAVGTEIQETQYF

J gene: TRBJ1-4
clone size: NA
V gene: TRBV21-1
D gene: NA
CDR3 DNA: TGTGCCAGCAGCATGGGGTCCACTAATGAAAAACTGTTTTTT
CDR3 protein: CASSMGSTNEKLFF

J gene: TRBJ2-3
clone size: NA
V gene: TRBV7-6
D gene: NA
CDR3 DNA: TGTGCCAGCAGCCCCGCCGCTGGCGGCACTAGCACAGATACGCAGTATTTT
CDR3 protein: CASSPAAGGTSTDTQYF

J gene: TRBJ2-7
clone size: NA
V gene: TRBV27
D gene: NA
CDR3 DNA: TGTGCCAGCAGTTTCATAGGGGTCCGCTCCGAGCAGTACTTC
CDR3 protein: CASSFIGVRSEQYF

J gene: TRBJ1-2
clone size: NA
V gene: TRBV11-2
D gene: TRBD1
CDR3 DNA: TGTGCCAGCAGCCCGCGGTGGGACAGTCTCTTCCTTGGCTACACCTTC
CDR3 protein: CASSPRWDSLFLGYTF

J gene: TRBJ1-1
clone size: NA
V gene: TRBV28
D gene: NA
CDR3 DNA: TGTGCCAGCAGGCTCATACCAGGGTCGGGGACTGAAGCTTTCTTT
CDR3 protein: CASRLIPGSGTEAFF

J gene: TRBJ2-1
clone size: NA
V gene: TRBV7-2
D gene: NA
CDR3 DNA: TGTGCCAGCAGCTTAGCGTTAGAGTGGAGTAGTGAGCAGTTCTTC
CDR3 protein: CASSLALEWSSEQFF

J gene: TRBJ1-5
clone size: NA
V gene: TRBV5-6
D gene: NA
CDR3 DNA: TGTGCCAGCAGCTTGGGGACTAATCAGCCCCAGCATTTT
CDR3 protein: CASSLGTNQPQHF

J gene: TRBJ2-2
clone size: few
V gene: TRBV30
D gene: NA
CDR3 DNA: TGTGCCTGGAGTACAGGGAACACCGGGGAGCTGTTTTTT
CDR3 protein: CAWSTGNTGELFF

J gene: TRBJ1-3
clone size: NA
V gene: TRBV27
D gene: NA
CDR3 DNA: TGTGCCAGCAGTCGTAACTCTGGAAACACCATATATTTT
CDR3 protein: CASSRNSGNTIYF

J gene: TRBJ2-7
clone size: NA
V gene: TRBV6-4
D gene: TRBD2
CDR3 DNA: TGTGCCAGCAGTCCCCTTCCGGGGGGAACCTACGAGCAGTACTTC
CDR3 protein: CASSPLPGGTYEQYF

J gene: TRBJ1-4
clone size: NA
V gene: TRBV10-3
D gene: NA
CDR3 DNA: TGTGCCATCAGTGACTCCAGATCAACTAATGAAAAACTGTTTTTT
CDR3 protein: CAISDSRSTNEKLFF

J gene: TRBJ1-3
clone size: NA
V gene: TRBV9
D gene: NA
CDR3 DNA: TGTGCCAGCAGCGTACGGGAGCTCAGGGGATTCCCTGGAAACACCATATATTTT
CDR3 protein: CASSVRELRGFPGNTIYF

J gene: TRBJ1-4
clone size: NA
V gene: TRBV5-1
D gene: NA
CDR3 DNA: TGCGCCAGCAGCTTGGTCAAAAGCCCGGGACTTGCTAATGAAAAACTGTTTTTT
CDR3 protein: CASSLVKSPGLANEKLFF

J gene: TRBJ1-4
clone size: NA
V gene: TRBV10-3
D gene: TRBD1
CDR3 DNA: TGTGCCACCCGGGGACAGGGCCTTGGTGAAAAACTGTTTTTT
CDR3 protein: CATRGQGLGEKLFF

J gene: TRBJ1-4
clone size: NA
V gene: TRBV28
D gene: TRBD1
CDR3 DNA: TGTGCCAGCAGTGCCGCCGGGACAGGGATTGAAAAACTGTTTTTT
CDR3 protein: CASSAAGTGIEKLFF

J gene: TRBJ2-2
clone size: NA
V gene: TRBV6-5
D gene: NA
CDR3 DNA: TGTGCCTCCCGACAGGAGCCCTTAACCGGGGAGCTGTTTTTT
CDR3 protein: CASRQEPLTGELFF

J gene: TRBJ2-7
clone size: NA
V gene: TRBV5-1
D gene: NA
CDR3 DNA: TGCGCCAGCAGCCCCGACATTATGAGCTCCTACGAGCAGTACTTC
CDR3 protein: CASSPDIMSSYEQYF

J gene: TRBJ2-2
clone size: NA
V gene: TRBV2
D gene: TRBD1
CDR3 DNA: TGTGCCAGCAGTGACAGGGACAGGGGCACCGGGGAGCTGTTTTTT
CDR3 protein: CASSDRDRGTGELFF

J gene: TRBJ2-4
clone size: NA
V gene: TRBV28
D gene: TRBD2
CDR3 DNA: TGTGCCAGCCCCCCAGCGGACTCCACCCGGGGGGACATTCAGTACTTC
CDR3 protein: CASPPADSTRGDIQYF